The T cell receptor (beta chain) described here comes from a study of human T cells and chemical hapten exposure. Across the study: Small pooled library volume differences chiefly drove per-sample TCR yield variation.

Sample time point: healthy volunteer bleed at 6 weeks. From whole blood left unfractionated, total RNA was extracted. Using its own MiXCR run on the RACE reads, TCRdb lists one record per CDR3 protein. The sample lists 65,000 or so distinct CDR3 sequences, under 7.5% occurring once. This clonotype has more than one count but fewer than ten. CDR1 and CDR2 from the germline V gene are SGHRS and YFSETQ. V lost 4 bases, J lost 7 bases, and 14 bases stayed unmatched. The CDR3 runs to 16 residues. The sequence was obtained from a female donor in good health. Some clones in this sample may be carry-over from other donors' samples. The rearrangement uses TRBV5-1 and TRBJ2-1, with 7 bases identical to TRBD2. The sample consisted of whole blood. CDR3 sequence: CASSEDGGRIENEQFF. DNA for the CDR3: TGCGCCAGCAGCGAAGACGGGGGGAGAATTGAGAATGAGCAGTTCTTC.